The 5 T cell receptor beta chains listed next were all sequenced from one sample in a study of T cell repertoires in cytomegalovirus infection. These receptors have no known antigen. TCRdb used MiXCR to reprocess the reads, holding one entry per CDR3 protein. The sample shows about 770,000 distinct CDR3 sequences, almost 30% of them seen only once. This specimen consisted of cultured CD8+ T cells from PBMCs, obtained from culture after CMV antigen stimulation. The receptors here all came from a human donor in good health (CMV status not recorded). Some clones in this sample may be carry-over from other donors' samples.

The chain combines TRBV6-2 or TRBV6-3 with TRBJ2-3; a possible D gene is TRBD1 (6 bases). This CDR3 comprises 20 residues. V was cut by 7 bases and J by 0 bases, with 29 bases left in between. CDR1 is MNHEY, CDR2 SVGEGT, per germline. The CDR3 loop reads CASTPATDRNILSSTDTQYF. DNA for the CDR3: TGTGCCAGCACTCCTGCTACCGACAGGAATATACTTTCTAGCACAGATACGCAGTATTTT.

The chain combines TRBV10-3 with TRBJ2-2, with TRBD2 identical over 11 bases. V lost 2 bases, J lost 4 bases, and 0 bases stayed unmatched. The CDR3 loop spans 15 amino acids. CDR1 and CDR2 from the germline V gene are ENHRY and SYGVKD. The CDR3 here is CAISETSGGTGELFF. Here the CDR3 DNA reads TGTGCCATCAGTGAGACTAGCGGGGGCACCGGGGAGCTGTTTTTT.

The V gene is TRBV18, the J gene TRBJ2-1; 10 bases line up with TRBD2. The CDR3 is made up of 16 amino acids. Germline assignment: CDR1 KGHSH and CDR2 LQKENI. V shed 4 bases, J shed 7 bases, and the junction held 10 bases outside the gene matches. CDR3 sequence reads: CASSRHVSGGLNEQFF. CDR3 bases: TGTGCCAGCTCACGTCACGTTAGCGGGGGGTTGAATGAGCAGTTCTTC.

The chain recombines TRBV28 with TRBJ1-1; 10 bases are shared with TRBD1. Germline trimming cut 5 bases from V and 4 bases from J; bases unmatched to any gene: 10. The CDR3 extends over 16 amino acids. CDR1 is MDHEN, CDR2 SYDVKM, per germline. The CDR3 reads CASSPLWTGGTTEAFF. For the CDR3, the DNA is TGTGCCAGCAGTCCTTTATGGACAGGGGGGACCACTGAAGCTTTCTTT.

This chain uses TRBV15 with TRBJ2-2; the D is unclear. CDR1 and CDR2 (germline): LNHNV, YYDKDF (reference sequence). V was clipped by 1 base and J by 4 bases, with 7 bases between them. The CDR3 totals 14 residues. Here the CDR3 reads CATSRVGLTGELFF. In nucleotides, the CDR3 is TGTGCCACCAGCAGAGTAGGGCTCACCGGGGAGCTGTTTTTT. Full variable domain (rest looked up from reference TRBV15 and TRBJ2-2): DAMVIQNPRYQVTQFGKPVTLSCSQTLNHNVMYWYQQKSSQAPKLLFHYYDKDFNNEADTPDNFQSRRPNTSFCFLDIRSPGLGDTAMYLCATSRVGLTGELFFGEGSRLTVL.